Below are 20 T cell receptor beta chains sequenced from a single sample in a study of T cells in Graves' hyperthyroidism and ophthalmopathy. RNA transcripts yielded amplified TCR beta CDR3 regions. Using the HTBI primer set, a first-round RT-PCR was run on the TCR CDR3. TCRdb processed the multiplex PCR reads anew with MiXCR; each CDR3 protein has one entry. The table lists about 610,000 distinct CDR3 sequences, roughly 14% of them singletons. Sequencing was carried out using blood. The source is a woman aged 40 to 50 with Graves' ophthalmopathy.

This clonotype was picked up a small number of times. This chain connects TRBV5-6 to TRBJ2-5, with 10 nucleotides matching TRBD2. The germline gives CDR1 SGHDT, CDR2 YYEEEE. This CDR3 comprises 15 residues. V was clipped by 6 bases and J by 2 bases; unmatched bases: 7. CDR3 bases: TGTGCCAGCATCCTAGGACTAGCGGATCAAGAGACCCAGTACTTC. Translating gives CASILGLADQETQYF.

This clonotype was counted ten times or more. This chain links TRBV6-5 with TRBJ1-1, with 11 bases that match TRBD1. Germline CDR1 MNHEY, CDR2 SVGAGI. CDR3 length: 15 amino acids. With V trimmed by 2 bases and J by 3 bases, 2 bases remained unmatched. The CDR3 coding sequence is TGTGCCAGCAGTTACGGGACAGGGGGAGACACTGAAGCTTTCTTT. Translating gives CASSYGTGGDTEAFF.

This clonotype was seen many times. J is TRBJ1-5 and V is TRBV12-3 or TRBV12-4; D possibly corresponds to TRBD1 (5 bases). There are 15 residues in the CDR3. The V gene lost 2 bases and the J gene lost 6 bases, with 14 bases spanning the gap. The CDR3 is CASSLNPGSGQPQHF. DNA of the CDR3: TGTGCCAGCAGTTTAAATCCAGGGTCAGGTCAGCCCCAGCATTTT.

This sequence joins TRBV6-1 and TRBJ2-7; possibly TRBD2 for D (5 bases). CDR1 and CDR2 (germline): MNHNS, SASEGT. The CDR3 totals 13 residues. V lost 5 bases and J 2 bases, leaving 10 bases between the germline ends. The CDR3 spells CASSQRTPYEQYF. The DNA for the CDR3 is TGTGCCAGCAGTCAGCGGACCCCCTACGAGCAGTACTTC.

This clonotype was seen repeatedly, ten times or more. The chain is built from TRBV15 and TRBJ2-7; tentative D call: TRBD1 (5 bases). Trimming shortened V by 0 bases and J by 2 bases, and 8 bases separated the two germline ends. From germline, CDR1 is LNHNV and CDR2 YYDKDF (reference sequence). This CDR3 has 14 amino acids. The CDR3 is CATSRDLTAYEQYF. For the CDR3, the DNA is TGTGCCACCAGCAGAGACCTGACAGCCTACGAGCAGTACTTC.

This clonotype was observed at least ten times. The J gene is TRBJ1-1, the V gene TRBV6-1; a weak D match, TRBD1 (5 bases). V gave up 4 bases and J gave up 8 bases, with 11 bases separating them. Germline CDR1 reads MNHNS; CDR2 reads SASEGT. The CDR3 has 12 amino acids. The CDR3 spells CASSVWGAEAFF. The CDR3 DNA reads TGTGCCAGCAGTGTTTGGGGCGCGGAAGCTTTCTTT.

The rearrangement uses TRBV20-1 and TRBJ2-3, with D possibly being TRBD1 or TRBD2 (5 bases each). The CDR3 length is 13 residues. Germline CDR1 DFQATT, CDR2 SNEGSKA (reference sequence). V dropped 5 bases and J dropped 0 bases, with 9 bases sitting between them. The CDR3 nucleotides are TGCAGTGCTCCCGGGGCTAGCACAGATACGCAGTATTTT. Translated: CSAPGASTDTQYF.

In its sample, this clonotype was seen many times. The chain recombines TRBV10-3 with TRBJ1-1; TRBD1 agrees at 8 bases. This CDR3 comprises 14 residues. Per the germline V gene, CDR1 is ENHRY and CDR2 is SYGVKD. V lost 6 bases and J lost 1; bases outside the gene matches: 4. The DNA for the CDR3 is TGTGCCATCAGACCCGGACAGGGGAACACTGAAGCTTTCTTT. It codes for CAIRPGQGNTEAFF.

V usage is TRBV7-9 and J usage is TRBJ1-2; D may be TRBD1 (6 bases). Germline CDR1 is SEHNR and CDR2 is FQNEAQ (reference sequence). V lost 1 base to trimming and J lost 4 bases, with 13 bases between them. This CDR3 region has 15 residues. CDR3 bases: TGTGCCAGCAGCTTAGAGGGGGGCGCGGTCTATGGCTACACCTTC. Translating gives CASSLEGGAVYGYTF.

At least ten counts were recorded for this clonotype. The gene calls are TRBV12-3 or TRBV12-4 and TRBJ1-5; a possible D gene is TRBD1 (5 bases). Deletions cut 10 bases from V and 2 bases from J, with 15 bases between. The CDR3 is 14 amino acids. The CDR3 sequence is CATSSWGGNQPQHF. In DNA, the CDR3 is TGTGCCACATCCTCTTGGGGGGGCAATCAGCCCCAGCATTTT.

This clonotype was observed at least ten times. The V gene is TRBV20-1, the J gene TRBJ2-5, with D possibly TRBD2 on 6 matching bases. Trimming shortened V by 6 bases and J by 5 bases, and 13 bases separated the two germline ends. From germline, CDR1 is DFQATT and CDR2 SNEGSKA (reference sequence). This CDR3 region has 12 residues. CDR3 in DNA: TGCAGTGCAAGACTAGACCCTGAGACCCAGTACTTC. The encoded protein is CSARLDPETQYF.

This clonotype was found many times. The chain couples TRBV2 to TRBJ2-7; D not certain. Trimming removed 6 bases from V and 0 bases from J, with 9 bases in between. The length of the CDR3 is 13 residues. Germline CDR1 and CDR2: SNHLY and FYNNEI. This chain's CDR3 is CASRDLGSYEQYF. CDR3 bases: TGTGCCAGCAGGGACCTGGGCTCCTACGAGCAGTACTTC.

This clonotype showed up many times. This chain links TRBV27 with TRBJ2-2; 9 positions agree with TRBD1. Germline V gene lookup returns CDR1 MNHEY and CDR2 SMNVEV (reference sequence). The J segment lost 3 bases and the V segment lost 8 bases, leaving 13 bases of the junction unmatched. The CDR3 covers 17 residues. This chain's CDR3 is CASSRKTGTGHTGELFF. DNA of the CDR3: TGTGCCAGCTCAAGGAAGACCGGGACAGGGCACACCGGGGAGCTGTTTTTT.

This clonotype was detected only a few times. The CDR3 DNA reads TGCGCCAGCAGCCAAGACGGGGTAGGAGGCCCTTCCTACGAGCAGTACTTC. This encodes CASSQDGVGGPSYEQYF. The rearrangement links TRBV4-1 to TRBJ2-7, with D tentatively TRBD2 (5 bases). Trimming cost V 0 bases and J 1 base, with 16 bases left between them. The CDR3 loop spans 17 amino acids. The germline gives CDR1 MGHRA, CDR2 YSYEKL.

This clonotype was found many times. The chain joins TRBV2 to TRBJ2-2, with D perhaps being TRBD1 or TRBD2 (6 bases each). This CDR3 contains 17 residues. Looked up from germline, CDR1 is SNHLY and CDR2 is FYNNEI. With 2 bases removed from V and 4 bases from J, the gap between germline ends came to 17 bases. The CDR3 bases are TGTGCCAGCAGTGAATGGGTGGGGGGACAACGCACCGGGGAGCTGTTTTTT. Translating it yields CASSEWVGGQRTGELFF. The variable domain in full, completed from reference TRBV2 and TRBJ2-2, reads EPEVTQTPSHQVTQMGQEVILRCVPISNHLYFYWYRQILGQKVEFLVSFYNNEISEKSEIFDDQFSVERPDGSNFTLKIRSTKLEDSAMYFCASSEWVGGQRTGELFFGEGSRLTVL.

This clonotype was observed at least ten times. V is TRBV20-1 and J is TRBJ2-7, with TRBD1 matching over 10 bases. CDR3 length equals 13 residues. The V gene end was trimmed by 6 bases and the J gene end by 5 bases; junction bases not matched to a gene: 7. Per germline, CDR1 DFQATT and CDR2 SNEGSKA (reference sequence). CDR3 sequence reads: CSAPDRGYNEQYF. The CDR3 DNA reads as TGCAGTGCCCCGGACAGGGGGTACAACGAGCAGTACTTC.

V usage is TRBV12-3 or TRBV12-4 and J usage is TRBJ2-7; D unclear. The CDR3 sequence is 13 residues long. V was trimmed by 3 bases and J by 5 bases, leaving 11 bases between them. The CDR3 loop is CASSFRAANEQYF. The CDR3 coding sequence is TGTGCCAGCAGTTTTAGGGCAGCTAACGAGCAGTACTTC.

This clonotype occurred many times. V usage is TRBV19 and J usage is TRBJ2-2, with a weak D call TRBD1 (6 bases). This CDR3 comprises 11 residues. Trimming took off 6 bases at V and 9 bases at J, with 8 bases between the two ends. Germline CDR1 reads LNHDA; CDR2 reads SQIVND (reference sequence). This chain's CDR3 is CASRTGWELFF. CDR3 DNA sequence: TGTGCCAGTAGAACAGGGTGGGAGCTGTTTTTT.

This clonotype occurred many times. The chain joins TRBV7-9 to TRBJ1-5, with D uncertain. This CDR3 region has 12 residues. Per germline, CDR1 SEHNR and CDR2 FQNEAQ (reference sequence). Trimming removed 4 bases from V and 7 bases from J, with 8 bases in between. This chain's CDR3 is CASSSGIQPQHF. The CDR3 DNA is TGTGCCAGCAGCTCAGGAATCCAGCCCCAGCATTTT.

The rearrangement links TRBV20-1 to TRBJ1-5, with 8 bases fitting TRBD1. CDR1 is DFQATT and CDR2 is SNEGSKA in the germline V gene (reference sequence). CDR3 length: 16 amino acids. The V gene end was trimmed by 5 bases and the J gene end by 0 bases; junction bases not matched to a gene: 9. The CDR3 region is CSAGGGQGRSNQPQHF. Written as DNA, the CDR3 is TGCAGTGCTGGAGGCGGACAGGGACGTAGCAATCAGCCCCAGCATTTT.